The 10 T cell receptor beta chains below all came from one sample that was sequenced in a study of regulatory T cells in long-lasting Graves disease. Arm-PCR with iRepertoire HTBI primers amplified the CDR3 regions for these TCR beta libraries. MiXCR, applied by TCRdb to the multiplex PCR reads, yields one record per CDR3 protein. The data show under 500,000 distinct CDR3 sequences, roughly 20% seen once. Time point meaning: persistent/refractory GD, antithyroid drugs over 5 years with positive TRAb. TCR sequences were obtained from RNA taken from PBMCs. Here the sequenced sample was peripheral blood mononuclear cells (PBMCs), taken when the disease was refractory, from a patient treated with antithyroid drugs. The receptors were sampled from a female donor with Graves disease.

This clonotype occurred many times. The V gene is TRBV12-3 or TRBV12-4, the J gene TRBJ1-2, with a weak D call TRBD1 (5 bases). Trimming took off 4 bases at V and 2 bases at J, with 11 bases between the two ends. This CDR3 spans 14 amino acids. CDR3 region: CASSSQGANYGYTF. CDR3 sequence (DNA): TGTGCCAGCAGTTCTCAGGGAGCCAACTATGGCTACACCTTC.

The chain carries TRBV7-9 and TRBJ2-7; 8 bases agree with TRBD1. There are 15 residues in the CDR3. CDR1 is SEHNR, CDR2 FQNEAQ, per germline (reference sequence). V trimming: 4 bases; J trimming: 2 bases; junction bases outside the gene matches: 7. The CDR3 region has the DNA TGTGCCAGCAGCTCCATGGACAGGGAGGCCTACGAGCAGTACTTC. Protein product: CASSSMDREAYEQYF.

The sample holds a few counts of this clonotype. The J gene is TRBJ1-3, the V gene TRBV29-1; D remains ambiguous. Between the trimmed V and J ends, which lost 5 bases and 0 bases, there was a span of 11 bases. Germline lookup yields CDR1 SQVTM and CDR2 ANQGSEA. This CDR3 region has 14 residues. The CDR3 DNA reads as TGCAGCGTTAGCGGAAGGCTCTCTGGAAACACCATATATTTT. Translated, it gives CSVSGRLSGNTIYF.

In its sample, this clonotype was seen many times. V and J are TRBV2 and TRBJ2-5, with a weak D call TRBD2 (5 bases). Germline loops: CDR1 SNHLY, CDR2 FYNNEI. CDR3 length: 18 amino acids. Trimming cost V 5 bases and J 4 bases, with 26 bases left between them. The CDR3 loop is CASSTTPSGESSRETQYF. CDR3 in DNA: TGTGCCAGCAGTACTACCCCCTCCGGGGAAAGTTCGAGAGAGACCCAGTACTTC.

This clonotype has a count of ten or more. J is TRBJ1-2 and V is TRBV20-1, with 10 bases fitting TRBD1. This CDR3 contains 12 residues. The germline CDR1 and CDR2 sequences are DFQATT and SNEGSKA (reference sequence). V shed 6 bases and J 5 bases; nucleotides not matched to a gene: 3. Here the CDR3 reads CSAQGQGYGYTF. CDR3 nucleotides: TGCAGTGCGCAGGGACAGGGGTATGGCTACACCTTC.

The chain is built from TRBV6-2 or TRBV6-3 and TRBJ2-2; D unclear. CDR3 length: 14 amino acids. V shed 5 bases and J shed 3 bases, with 10 bases lying between them. Germline V lookup: CDR1 MNHEY, CDR2 SVGEGT. CDR3: CASSKSFYTGELFF. CDR3 nucleotide sequence: TGTGCCAGCAGTAAAAGTTTTTACACCGGGGAGCTGTTTTTT.

This clonotype was found many times. The chain recombines TRBV7-2 with TRBJ2-7, with TRBD2 identical over 7 bases. V dropped 5 bases and J dropped 5; count of bases not matched to a gene: 6. Germline-derived CDR1 and CDR2 are SGHTA and FQGNSA. The CDR3 is 13 residues long. The DNA for the CDR3 is TGTGCCAGCAGCCCGGGGGGTAGCGACGAGCAGTACTTC. Residues: CASSPGGSDEQYF.

The chain couples TRBV15 to TRBJ1-2, with D tentatively TRBD1 (5 bases). Trimming left V 0 bases short and J 4 bases short, with 15 bases between. The germline gives CDR1 LNHNV, CDR2 YYDKDF (reference sequence). The CDR3 runs 16 residues. The CDR3: CATSRDVGGSLYGYTF. CDR3 sequence (DNA): TGTGCCACCAGCAGAGATGTCGGGGGATCCCTCTATGGCTACACCTTC. The full variable domain, completed using reference TRBV15 and TRBJ1-2, is DAMVIQNPRYQVTQFGKPVTLSCSQTLNHNVMYWYQQKSSQAPKLLFHYYDKDFNNEADTPDNFQSRRPNTSFCFLDIRSPGLGDTAMYLCATSRDVGGSLYGYTFGSGTRLTVV.

This clonotype was detected only a few times. The genes are TRBV28 and TRBJ2-2, with D perhaps TRBD1 (6 bases). Germline lookup yields CDR1 MDHEN and CDR2 SYDVKM. This CDR3 has 16 amino acids. Trimming pared 5 bases from V and 5 bases from J, leaving 18 bases between. Here the CDR3 reads CASSPRDKLGTGELFF. CDR3 coding DNA: TGTGCCAGCAGTCCACGGGACAAACTCGGGACCGGGGAGCTGTTTTTT. The full variable domain, rest sourced from reference TRBV28 and TRBJ2-2, is DVKVTQSSRYLVKRTGEKVFLECVQDMDHENMFWYRQDPGLGLRLIYFSYDVKMKEKGDIPEGYSVSREKKERFSLILESASTNQTSMYLCASSPRDKLGTGELFFGEGSRLTVL.

The rearrangement joins TRBV18 to TRBJ2-7; TRBD1 is a possible D gene (6 bases). The CDR3 spans 15 residues. Germline lookup yields CDR1 KGHSH and CDR2 LQKENI. Between the trimmed V and J ends, which lost 2 bases and 2 bases, there was a span of 13 bases. The CDR3 protein is CASSPGQGPPYEQYF. The CDR3 DNA reads as TGTGCCAGCTCACCAGGGCAGGGGCCACCCTACGAGCAGTACTTC.